Listed here are 17 T cell receptor beta chains from one sample, sequenced in a study of radiation and T cells in renal cell carcinoma. Treatment defined: treatment-naive control, cytoreductive nephrectomy. Produced via immunoSEQ multiplex PCR; TCRdb's table is partial and in-frame only. The sample has 24,000 or so clones; 58% are singletons. Sequenced material: tumor tissue, taken from a patient whose treatment was nephrectomy without radiotherapy. The receptors come from a man aged 40-50 years with renal cell carcinoma.

This clone was seen ten or more times. The chain combines TRBV5-1 with TRBJ2-2; tentatively, D is TRBD1 (5 bases). The CDR3 is 14 amino acids. Germline-derived CDR1 and CDR2 are SGHRS and YFSETQ. Trimming cost V 5 bases and J 2 bases, with 10 bases left between them. As DNA, the CDR3 is TGCGCCAGCAGACTTGACAGTAACACCGGGGAGCTGTTTTTT. This sequence encodes CASRLDSNTGELFF.

This sequence joins TRBV19 and TRBJ2-4; 8 bases line up with TRBD2. The CDR3 loop spans 17 amino acids. CDR1 is LNHDA, CDR2 SQIVND, per germline (reference sequence). V was clipped by 5 bases and J by 1 base; unmatched bases: 10. CDR3 DNA sequence: TGTGCCAGTAGTCCCACGGGGGGGAGAGGGGCCAAAAACATTCAGTACTTC. It yields the protein CASSPTGGRGAKNIQYF.

This clone was seen only once. This chain uses TRBV10-2 with TRBJ1-2; D might be TRBD1 (6 bases). CDR1 and CDR2 (germline): WSHSY, SAAADI. The CDR3 consists of 15 residues. V lost 8 bases to trimming and J lost 1 base, with 17 bases between them. Here the CDR3 reads CASGERWGHNYGYTF. The CDR3 DNA follows: TGCGCCAGCGGGGAGAGGTGGGGGCATAACTATGGCTACACCTTC.

V is TRBV25-1 and J is TRBJ2-1; TRBD2 aligns across 13 bases. The germline V gene has CDR1 MGHDK and CDR2 SYGVNS. The CDR3 extends over 16 amino acids. After removal of 5 bases from V and 11 bases from J, the junction contained 12 bases not matched to a gene. The DNA of the CDR3 is TGTGCCAGCAGTAAAGAAGCGGGACTAGCGGGAAGTAAGCAGTTCTTC. This translates into CASSKEAGLAGSKQFF.

The rearrangement links TRBV7-9 to TRBJ1-1; D remains unclear. The CDR3 sequence is 13 residues long. The germline CDR1 and CDR2 sequences are SEHNR and FQNEAQ (reference sequence). Between the trimmed V and J ends, which lost 3 bases and 4 bases, there was a span of 9 bases. CDR3 sequence: CASSFGPSTEAFF. CDR3 DNA sequence: TGTGCCAGCAGCTTTGGCCCGAGCACTGAAGCTTTCTTT.

V usage is TRBV7-6 and J usage is TRBJ1-5, with TRBD1 identical over 7 bases. There are 17 residues in the CDR3. V shed 4 bases, J shed 6 bases, and the junction held 15 bases outside the gene matches. The germline gives CDR1 SGHVS, CDR2 FNYEAQ. DNA of the CDR3: TGTGCCAGCAGCTCGTCCCGGGACAGTGGAGCTACTCAGCCCCAGCATTTT. This codes for CASSSSRDSGATQPQHF.

J is TRBJ1-1 and V is TRBV5-4; D gene uncertain. Germline CDR1 is SGHNT and CDR2 is YYREEE (reference sequence). Trimming shortened V by 1 base and J by 8 bases, and 12 bases separated the two germline ends. There are 13 residues in the CDR3. The CDR3 loop reads CASSLWGGGEAFF. The CDR3 DNA follows: TGTGCCAGCAGCTTGTGGGGTGGAGGGGAAGCTTTCTTT.

J is TRBJ1-2 and V is TRBV4-3; no firm D call. The CDR3 loop spans 12 amino acids. Per germline, CDR1 LGHNA and CDR2 YSLEER. V was trimmed by 10 bases and J by 3 bases, leaving 12 bases between them. For the CDR3, the DNA is TGCGCCACCCTCGGGGAGCACTATGGCTACACCTTC. Residues: CATLGEHYGYTF.

The CDR3 sequence is CASSPGQSSGNTIYF. The CDR3, as DNA: TGCGCCAGCAGCCCGGGACAGTCCTCTGGAAACACCATATATTTT. V and J are TRBV4-3 and TRBJ1-3; TRBD1 agrees at 7 bases. With 4 bases clipped from V and 0 bases from J, the junction kept 3 bases outside the gene matches. This CDR3 spans 15 amino acids. Germline lookup yields CDR1 LGHNA and CDR2 YSLEER.

The V and J genes are TRBV7-2 and TRBJ1-5, with 11 bases identical to TRBD1. Germline CDR1 reads SGHTA; CDR2 reads FQGNSA. The CDR3 contains 13 residues. The V and J ends lost 4 bases and 7 bases, in that order; junction bases with no gene match: 0. This chain's CDR3 is CASSWTGGQPQHF. CDR3 coding DNA: TGTGCCAGCAGCTGGACAGGGGGCCAGCCCCAGCATTTT. Complete variable domain (other parts from reference TRBV7-2 and TRBJ1-5): GAGVSQSPSNKVTEKGKDVELRCDPISGHTALYWYRQSLGQGLEFLIYFQGNSAPDKSGLPSDRFSAERTGGSVSTLTIQRTQQEDSAVYLCASSWTGGQPQHFGDGTRLSIL.

The CDR3 nucleotides read TGTGCCAGTAGTTCGCTGCGCAGGGAAAATGAGCAGTTCTTC. This gives the protein CASSSLRRENEQFF. The chain joins TRBV19 to TRBJ2-1; perhaps TRBD1 as D (5 bases). The CDR3 covers 14 residues. Germline V gene sequence: CDR1 LNHDA, CDR2 SQIVND (reference sequence). V gave up 5 bases and J gave up 7 bases, with 15 bases separating them. Filled out from reference TRBV19 and TRBJ2-1, the complete variable domain reads DGGITQSPKYLFRKEGQNVTLSCEQNLNHDAMYWYRQDPGQGLRLIYYSQIVNDFQKGDIAEGYSVSREKKESFPLTVTSAQKNPTAFYLCASSSLRRENEQFFGPGTRLTVL.

The chain carries TRBV4-3 and TRBJ2-1, with 8 nucleotides matching TRBD2. Germline assignment: CDR1 LGHNA and CDR2 YSLEER. This CDR3 has 16 amino acids. The junction had 10 bases not matched to a gene; V was cut back by 0 bases and J by 9 bases. The CDR3 sequence is CASSQEGGLVSTEQFF. CDR3 nucleotide sequence: TGCGCCAGCAGCCAAGAAGGGGGACTAGTCTCGACTGAGCAGTTCTTC.

The chain joins TRBV2 to TRBJ2-1; 12 bases map to TRBD2. Germline V gene lookup returns CDR1 SNHLY and CDR2 FYNNEI. Trimming took 5 bases from V and 7 from J; bases not matched to a gene: 9. The CDR3 extends over 16 amino acids. The DNA for the CDR3 is TGTGCCAGCAGTCTCGGACTAGCGGGGAATCCGAATGAGCAGTTCTTC. It translates to CASSLGLAGNPNEQFF. The full variable domain, with the rest looked up from reference TRBV2 and TRBJ2-1, is EPEVTQTPSHQVTQMGQEVILRCVPISNHLYFYWYRQILGQKVEFLVSFYNNEISEKSEIFDDQFSVERPDGSNFTLKIRSTKLEDSAMYFCASSLGLAGNPNEQFFGPGTRLTVL.

The chain is built from TRBV25-1 and TRBJ1-2; D unresolved. The CDR3 length is 13 residues. Trimming took 4 bases from V and 6 from J, leaving 12 bases between them. The germline CDR1 and CDR2 sequences are MGHDK and SYGVNS. Here the CDR3 reads CASSVVGGNGYTF. CDR3 nucleotide sequence: TGTGCCAGCAGTGTCGTAGGCGGTAATGGCTACACCTTC.

The rearrangement links TRBV27 to TRBJ2-7; D perhaps matches TRBD1 (6 bases). The CDR3 covers 12 residues. Germline-derived CDR1 and CDR2 are MNHEY and SMNVEV (reference sequence). Trimming shortened V by 10 bases and J by 1 base, and 11 bases separated the two germline ends. CDR3 sequence (DNA): TGTGCCACGCTCGACAGGTCCTACGAGCAGTACGTC. It specifies CATLDRSYEQYV.

The chain recombines TRBV27 with TRBJ1-1; D uncertain. The CDR3 totals 12 residues. Germline lookup yields CDR1 MNHEY and CDR2 SMNVEV (reference sequence). The V gene lost 4 bases and the J gene lost 1 base, with 4 bases spanning the gap. CDR3 region: CASSSWNTEAFF. The CDR3 DNA is TGTGCCAGCAGTTCTTGGAACACTGAAGCTTTCTTT.

This clone was counted ten times or more. The rearrangement joins TRBV19 to TRBJ2-4, with 8 positions matching TRBD1. CDR1 is LNHDA, CDR2 SQIVND, per germline (reference sequence). The V and J ends lost 9 bases and 7 bases, in that order; junction bases with no gene match: 8. CDR3 length equals 13 residues. The CDR3 sequence: CARTGVMLNIQYF. CDR3 coding DNA: TGTGCCAGGACAGGGGTGATGCTTAACATTCAGTACTTC.